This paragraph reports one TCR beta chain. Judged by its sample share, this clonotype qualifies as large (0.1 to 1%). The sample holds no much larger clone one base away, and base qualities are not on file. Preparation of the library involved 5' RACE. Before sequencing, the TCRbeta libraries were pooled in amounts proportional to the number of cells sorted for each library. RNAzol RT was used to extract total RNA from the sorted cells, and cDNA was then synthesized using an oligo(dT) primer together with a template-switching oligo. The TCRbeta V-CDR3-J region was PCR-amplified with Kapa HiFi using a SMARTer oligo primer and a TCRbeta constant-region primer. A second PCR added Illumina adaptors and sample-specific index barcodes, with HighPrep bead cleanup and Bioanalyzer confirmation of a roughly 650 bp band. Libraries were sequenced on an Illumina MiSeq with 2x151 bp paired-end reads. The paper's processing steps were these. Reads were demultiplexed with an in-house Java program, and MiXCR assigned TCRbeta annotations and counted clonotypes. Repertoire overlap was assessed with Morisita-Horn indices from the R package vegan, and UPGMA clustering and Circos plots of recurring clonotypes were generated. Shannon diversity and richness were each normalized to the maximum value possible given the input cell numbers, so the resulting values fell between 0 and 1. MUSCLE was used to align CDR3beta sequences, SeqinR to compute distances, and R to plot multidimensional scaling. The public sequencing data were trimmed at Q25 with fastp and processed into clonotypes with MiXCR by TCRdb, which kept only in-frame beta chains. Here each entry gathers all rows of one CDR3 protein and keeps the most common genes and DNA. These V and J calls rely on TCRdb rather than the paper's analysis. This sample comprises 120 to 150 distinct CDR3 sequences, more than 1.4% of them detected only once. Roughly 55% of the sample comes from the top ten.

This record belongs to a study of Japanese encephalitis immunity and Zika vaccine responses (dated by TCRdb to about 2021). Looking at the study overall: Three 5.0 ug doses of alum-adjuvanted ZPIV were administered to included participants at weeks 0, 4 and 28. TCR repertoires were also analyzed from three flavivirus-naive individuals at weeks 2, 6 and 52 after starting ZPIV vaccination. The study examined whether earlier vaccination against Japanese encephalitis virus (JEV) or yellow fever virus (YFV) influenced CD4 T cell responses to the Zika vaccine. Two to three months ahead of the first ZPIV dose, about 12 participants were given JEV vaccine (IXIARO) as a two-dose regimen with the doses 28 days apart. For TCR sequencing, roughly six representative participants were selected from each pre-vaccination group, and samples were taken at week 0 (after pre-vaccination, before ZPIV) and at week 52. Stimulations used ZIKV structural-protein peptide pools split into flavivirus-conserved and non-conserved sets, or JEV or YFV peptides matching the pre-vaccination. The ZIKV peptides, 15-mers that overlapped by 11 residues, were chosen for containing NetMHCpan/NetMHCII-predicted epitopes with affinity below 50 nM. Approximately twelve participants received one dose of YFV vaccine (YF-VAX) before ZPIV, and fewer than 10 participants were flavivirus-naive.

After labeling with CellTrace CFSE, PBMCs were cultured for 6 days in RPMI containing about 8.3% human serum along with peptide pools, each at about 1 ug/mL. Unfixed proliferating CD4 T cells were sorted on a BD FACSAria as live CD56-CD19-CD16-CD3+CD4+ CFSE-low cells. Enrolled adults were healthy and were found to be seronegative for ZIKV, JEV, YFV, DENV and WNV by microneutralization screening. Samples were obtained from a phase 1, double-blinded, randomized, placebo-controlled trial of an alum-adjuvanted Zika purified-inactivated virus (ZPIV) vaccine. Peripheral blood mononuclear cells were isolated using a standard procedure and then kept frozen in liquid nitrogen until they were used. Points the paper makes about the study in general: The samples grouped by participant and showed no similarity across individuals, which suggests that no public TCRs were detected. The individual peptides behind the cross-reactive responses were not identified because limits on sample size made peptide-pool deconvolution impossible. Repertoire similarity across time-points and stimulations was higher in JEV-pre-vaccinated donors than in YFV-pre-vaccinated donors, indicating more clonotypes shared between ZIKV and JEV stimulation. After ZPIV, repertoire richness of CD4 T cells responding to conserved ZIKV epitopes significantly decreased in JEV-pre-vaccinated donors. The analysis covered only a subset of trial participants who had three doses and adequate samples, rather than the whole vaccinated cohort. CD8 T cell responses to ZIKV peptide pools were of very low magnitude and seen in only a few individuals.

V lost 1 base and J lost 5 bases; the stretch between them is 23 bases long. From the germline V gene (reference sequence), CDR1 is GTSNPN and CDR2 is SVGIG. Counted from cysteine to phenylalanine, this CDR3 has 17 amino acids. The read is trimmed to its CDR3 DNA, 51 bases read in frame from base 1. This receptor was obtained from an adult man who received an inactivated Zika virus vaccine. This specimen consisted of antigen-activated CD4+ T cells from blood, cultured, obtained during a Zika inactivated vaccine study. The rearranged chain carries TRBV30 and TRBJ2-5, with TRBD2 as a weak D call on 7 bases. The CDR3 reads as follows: CAWSAYSGGPASETQYF. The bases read TGTGCCTGGAGTGCCTACTCCGGGGGGCCCGCTTCTGAGACCCAGTACTTC.